The clone carrying this T cell receptor beta chain was seen once. The antigen is unknown. Generated by immunoSEQ multiplex PCR, the TCRdb table keeps only in-frame clones and is missing some. Of around 130,000 clones listed, 70% to 90% are singletons. These data originate in a study of T cells in localized non-small cell lung cancer. Study-level results: Exceeding tumor, uninvolved adjacent lung had the highest T cell clonality. Sequencing involved a lone tumor region, leaving heterogeneity possible. Median detection of top 100 tumor clones in adjacent lung was around 59 clones.

The length of the CDR3 is 16 residues. The ends lost 2 bases at V and 0 bases at J; junction bases unmatched: 7. Per the germline V gene, CDR1 is KGHSH and CDR2 is LQKENI. The TCR was taken from a female donor older than 55 with stage I lung adenocarcinoma. The input for sequencing was peripheral blood, taken before any cancer treatment. The chain joins TRBV18 to TRBJ2-7; 7 bases line up with TRBD1. The CDR3 nucleotides read TGTGCCAGCTCACCAAAAGGACAGGTTGACTCCTACGAGCAGTACTTC. Its translation: CASSPKGQVDSYEQYF.